Below, 27 T cell receptor beta chains from the same sample are listed, as sequenced in a study of blood T cells in healthy people across ages. Primers used in a second PCR of about 7 to 12 cycles were a sample-barcoded 5' primer and a J-beta primer mix. TCRdb called the 5' RACE reads again in MiXCR, with one record for every CDR3 protein. This table holds 1.5 million to 2 million distinct CDR3 sequences, roughly a third found once. The sample was blood. The receptor source for this set is a woman under 40 in good health.

This clonotype was seen a handful of times. The gene calls are TRBV20-1 and TRBJ2-5, with TRBD2 identical over 8 bases. With V trimmed by 6 bases and J by 4 bases, 19 bases remained unmatched. This CDR3 has 17 residues. Germline V gene data show CDR1 as DFQATT and CDR2 as SNEGSKA (reference sequence). In nucleotides, the CDR3 is TGCAGTGCAGAGGGGTCCAGCGGGGGACTATTAGGAGAGACCCAGTACTTC. It specifies CSAEGSSGGLLGETQYF.

This clonotype was counted a few times. The chain is built from TRBV4-2 and TRBJ2-1; D not resolved. The CDR3 length is 14 residues. CDR1 is LGHNA and CDR2 is YNFKEQ in the germline V gene. The V gene lost 4 bases and the J gene lost 10 bases, with 17 bases spanning the gap. CDR3 protein: CASSPYSYNGEQFF. CDR3 nucleotides: TGTGCCAGCAGCCCCTACTCGTATAACGGGGAGCAGTTCTTC.

The V call is TRBV20-1, the J call TRBJ1-2; 7 bases match TRBD1. This CDR3 contains 18 residues. V lost 1 base to trimming and J lost 7 bases; unmatched junction nucleotides: 21. Germline V gene sequence: CDR1 DFQATT, CDR2 SNEGSKA (reference sequence). The CDR3 nucleotides are TGCAGTGCTAGAGGAGGGGGCGGACAGGCTTTGTGGGGAAGTGGCTACACCTTC. Translating gives CSARGGGGQALWGSGYTF.

About this clonotype: A much larger clone lies one base from this, so it may be a read error. V and J are TRBV10-3 and TRBJ2-4; maybe TRBD2 (5 bases). The J call may be faulty, since TRBJ2-7 better matches the DNA end. CDR1 and CDR2 (germline): ENHRY, SYGVKD. The CDR3 sequence is 13 residues long. The CDR3 region has the DNA TGTGCCATCTGGAAAATGGAGGACTACGAGCAGTACTTC. Amino acid sequence: CAIWKMEDYEQYF.

This clonotype came up many times. V and J are TRBV27 and TRBJ2-5; D perhaps matches TRBD1 (5 bases). V was pared by 1 base and J by 5 bases, with 11 bases between. CDR1 is MNHEY, CDR2 SMNVEV, per germline (reference sequence). The CDR3 spans 14 residues. The CDR3 spells CASSLWWTSETQYF. The DNA of the CDR3 is TGTGCCAGCAGTTTATGGTGGACATCGGAGACCCAGTACTTC.

The count of this clonotype is one. The chain has TRBV18 and TRBJ2-1, with no clear D. The germline V gene has CDR1 KGHSH and CDR2 LQKENI. Trimming took off 3 bases at V and 9 bases at J, with 9 bases between the two ends. The CDR3 spans 12 residues. CDR3 bases: TGTGCCAGCTCACCCACCGGGTTTGAGCAGTTCTTC. Amino acids: CASSPTGFEQFF.

The CDR3 DNA is TGCAGTGCTAGAGATGGGCCCGGCGAGCAGTACTTC. Its protein is CSARDGPGEQYF. This rearrangement joins TRBV20-1 to TRBJ2-5; D is uncertain. The assigned J gene may be wrong: the sequence end matches TRBJ2-7 better. This CDR3 spans 12 amino acids. Germline V gene sequence: CDR1 DFQATT, CDR2 SNEGSKA (reference sequence).

A note on this clonotype: One end of the junction does not line up with germline, which may come from a read error. V is TRBV5-1 and J is TRBJ2-1; maybe TRBD2 (5 bases). The CDR3 sequence is 16 residues long. Germline V CDR1 and CDR2: SGHRS, YFSETQ. CDR3 nucleotide sequence: TGCGCCAGCAGCCAGCAAAGCGGAGGCTCCTACAATGGGCAGTTCTTC. Translation gives CASSQQSGGSYNGQFF.

The chain couples TRBV9 to TRBJ2-2, with a weak D call TRBD1 (5 bases). Per germline, CDR1 SGDLS and CDR2 YYNGEE. The CDR3 extends over 16 amino acids. The V end was cut by 4 bases, the J end by 6 bases, with 19 bases between. The CDR3: CASSPGHTPSSGELFF. DNA of the CDR3: TGTGCCAGCAGCCCTGGACACACACCGAGTTCCGGGGAGCTGTTTTTT.

At least ten counts were recorded for this clonotype. The V gene is TRBV12-3 or TRBV12-4, the J gene TRBJ1-1, with TRBD1 identical over 7 bases. Losses at the gene ends were 5 bases for V and 0 bases for J; bases not matched to a gene: 3. This CDR3 has 14 amino acids. The DNA of the CDR3 is TGTGCCAGCAGTCTCCAGGGGGTGAACACTGAAGCTTTCTTT. Translation gives CASSLQGVNTEAFF.

This clonotype showed up just a few times. The chain employs TRBV6-1 and TRBJ2-3; tentative D call: TRBD1 (6 bases). Trimming removed 3 bases at V and 1 base at J, with 14 bases between. This CDR3 comprises 16 residues. The germline V gene encodes CDR1 MNHNS and CDR2 SASEGT. CDR3: CASSDFLDRRTDTQYF. CDR3 DNA sequence: TGTGCCAGCAGTGATTTCTTGGACAGACGCACAGATACGCAGTATTTT.

This chain joins TRBV5-1 and TRBJ2-3; 14 bases map to TRBD2. The CDR3 spans 16 residues. Trimming took 3 bases from V and 4 from J; bases not matched to a gene: 4. Germline values: CDR1 SGHRS, CDR2 YFSETQ. CDR3 protein: CASSSTSGRDADTQYF. CDR3 nucleotides: TGCGCCAGCAGCTCGACTAGCGGGAGGGATGCAGATACGCAGTATTTT.

The V gene is TRBV20-1, the J gene TRBJ2-5; 8 bases fit TRBD2. The trim removed 6 bases at V and 3 bases at J, leaving 9 bases unmatched. From germline, CDR1 is DFQATT and CDR2 SNEGSKA (reference sequence). This CDR3 region has 14 residues. CDR3 sequence: CSAFRGGREETQYF. The CDR3 nucleotides are TGCAGTGCATTTCGGGGGGGCCGAGAAGAGACCCAGTACTTC.

The table lists this clonotype with a few counts. The rearrangement joins TRBV7-3 to TRBJ2-1, with D unclear. V lost 5 bases and J 2 bases, leaving 7 bases between the germline ends. CDR3 length: 13 residues. CDR1 and CDR2 from the germline V gene are SGHTA and FQGTGA. CDR3 protein: CASSDPAYNEQFF. CDR3 coding DNA: TGTGCCAGCAGCGACCCAGCCTACAATGAGCAGTTCTTC.

This clonotype was seen repeatedly, ten times or more. The chain recombines TRBV20-1 with TRBJ1-6; D is possibly TRBD1 (5 bases). Trimming pared 3 bases from V and 9 bases from J, leaving 15 bases between. The CDR3 has 14 amino acids. Germline V gene data show CDR1 as DFQATT and CDR2 as SNEGSKA (reference sequence). The CDR3 sequence: CSARQGPSSSPLHF. DNA of the CDR3: TGCAGTGCTAGGCAGGGACCTTCTTCTTCACCCCTCCACTTT.

V gene TRBV18 combines with J gene TRBJ2-6, with D maybe TRBD1 (6 bases). The CDR3 runs 16 residues. Germline V gives CDR1 KGHSH, CDR2 LQKENI. Between the trimmed V and J ends, which lost 2 bases and 2 bases, there was a span of 10 bases. In nucleotides, the CDR3 is TGTGCCAGCTCACCATTACAGGGTACTGGGGCCAACGTCCTGACTTTC. This sequence encodes CASSPLQGTGANVLTF.

This clonotype was seen only a few times. CDR3 sequence reads: CASGRALGSTDTQYF. In nucleotides, the CDR3 is TGTGCCAGCGGGCGGGCTCTCGGAAGCACAGATACGCAGTATTTT. The chain joins TRBV6-1 to TRBJ2-3; D is possibly TRBD2 (5 bases). Germline CDR1 reads MNHNS; CDR2 reads SASEGT. This CDR3 is built from 15 residues. V was pared by 8 bases and J by 0 bases, with 15 bases between.

V gene TRBV25-1 combines with J gene TRBJ2-7; 9 bases match TRBD1. CDR1 MGHDK and CDR2 SYGVNS come from the germline V gene. The CDR3 runs 13 residues. Trimming removed 8 bases from V and 5 bases from J; junction bases left unmatched: 7. The CDR3 bases are TGTGCCAGCGGCGGGACAGGGACTGACGAGCAGTACTTC. As protein: CASGGTGTDEQYF.

This clonotype was found a few times. V gene TRBV28 combines with J gene TRBJ2-5; no definite D call. The germline V gene has CDR1 MDHEN and CDR2 SYDVKM. The CDR3 covers 14 residues. Trimming removed 4 bases at V and 1 base at J, with 10 bases between. The CDR3 nucleotides are TGTGCCAGCAGTTCCGGTGGGGTCCAAGAGACCCAGTACTTC. Amino acid sequence: CASSSGGVQETQYF.

V and J are TRBV20-1 and TRBJ2-3, with D perhaps matching TRBD2 (5 bases). CDR1 is DFQATT, CDR2 SNEGSKA, per germline (reference sequence). V lost 5 bases and J lost 1, with 16 bases in between. The CDR3 length is 15 residues. The CDR3 DNA follows: TGCAGTGCTCCGGGCATTGGGAGAGGCACAGATACGCAGTATTTT. This encodes CSAPGIGRGTDTQYF.

A word on this clonotype: A junction boundary mismatches the germline segment, possibly from a read error. CDR3 sequence: CAGSELGTGEAQYF. As DNA, the CDR3 is TGTGCCGGCAGTGAATTGGGGACAGGCGAGGCCCAGTACTTC. V gene TRBV25-1 combines with J gene TRBJ2-5, with 8 nucleotides matching TRBD1. Germline CDR1 is MGHDK and CDR2 is SYGVNS. The CDR3 runs 14 residues.

There are a few counts of this clonotype. This sequence joins TRBV19 and TRBJ2-3; TRBD1 or TRBD2 may be the D gene (5 bases each). The CDR3 has 13 amino acids. Per the germline V gene, CDR1 is LNHDA and CDR2 is SQIVND (reference sequence). Trimming left V 10 bases short and J 1 base short, with 12 bases between. The DNA for the CDR3 is TGTGCCACCCGGAGAGGGGGCACAGATACGCAGTATTTT. It codes for CATRRGGTDTQYF. Drawing the rest from reference TRBV19 and TRBJ2-3, the complete variable domain is DGGITQSPKYLFRKEGQNVTLSCEQNLNHDAMYWYRQDPGQGLRLIYYSQIVNDFQKGDIAEGYSVSREKKESFPLTVTSAQKNPTAFYLCATRRGGTDTQYFGPGTRLTVL.

Turning to this clonotype: The germline gene is not matched at one end of the junction; a read error may be the cause. This chain connects TRBV15 to TRBJ2-6; weak D call: TRBD1 (6 bases). Germline V gene data show CDR1 as LNHNV and CDR2 as YYDKDF (reference sequence). The CDR3 is 16 residues long. The CDR3 reads CATTAGTYSGTNVLTF. The CDR3 region has the DNA TGTGCCACCACGGCAGGGACATACTCTGGGACCAACGTCCTGACTTTC.

A few counts support this clonotype. The chain has TRBV7-2 and TRBJ2-1, with 7 positions matching TRBD2. The V gene's germline CDR1 is SGHTA and CDR2 FQGNSA. This CDR3 is 16 amino acids long. The trim removed 3 bases at V and 3 bases at J, leaving 8 bases unmatched. The CDR3 sequence: CASSFYEGGGYNEQFF. The CDR3 DNA reads as TGTGCCAGCAGCTTTTACGAAGGCGGGGGCTACAATGAGCAGTTCTTC.

This clonotype was found a few times. V gene TRBV6-1 combines with J gene TRBJ1-5; 7 nucleotides line up with TRBD1. The junction had 5 bases not matched to a gene; V was cut back by 6 bases and J by 3 bases. Germline loops: CDR1 MNHNS, CDR2 SASEGT. The CDR3 is 14 residues long. The CDR3 here is CASRGDSYNQPQHF. The DNA of the CDR3 is TGTGCCAGCAGGGGGGACAGCTACAATCAGCCCCAGCATTTT.

V and J are TRBV20-1 and TRBJ2-2; 13 bases map to TRBD2. J gave up 6 bases and V 5 bases, and 12 bases lay outside the gene matches. CDR1 is DFQATT and CDR2 is SNEGSKA in the germline V gene (reference sequence). CDR3 length: 17 residues. CDR3 amino acids: CSARPRRTSGSPGELFF. The CDR3, as DNA: TGCAGTGCTCGCCCCAGGAGGACTAGCGGGAGTCCCGGGGAGCTGTTTTTT.

The chain combines TRBV7-9 with TRBJ2-5; 7 nucleotides line up with TRBD1. This CDR3 contains 14 residues. J lost 11 bases, V lost 1 base, and 10 bases had no gene match. Looked up from germline, CDR1 is SEHNR and CDR2 is FQNEAQ (reference sequence). DNA of the CDR3: TGTGCCAGCAGCTTAGAGGGACAGTGGTGGGAGCAGTACTTC. Translated: CASSLEGQWWEQYF.